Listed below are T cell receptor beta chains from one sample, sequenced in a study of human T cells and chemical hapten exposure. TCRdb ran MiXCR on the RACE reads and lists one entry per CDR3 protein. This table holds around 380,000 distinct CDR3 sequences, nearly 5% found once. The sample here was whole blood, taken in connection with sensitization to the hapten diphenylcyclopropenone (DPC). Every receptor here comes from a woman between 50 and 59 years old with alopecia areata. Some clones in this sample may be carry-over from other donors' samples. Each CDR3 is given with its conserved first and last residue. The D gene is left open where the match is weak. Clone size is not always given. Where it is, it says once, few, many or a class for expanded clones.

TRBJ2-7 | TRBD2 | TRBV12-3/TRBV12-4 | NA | CASSLGLAGEYATYEQYF | TGTGCCAGCAGTTTAGGACTAGCGGGGGAGTATGCAACCTACGAGCAGTACTTC
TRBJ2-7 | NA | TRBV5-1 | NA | CASSPDITPIYVQYF | TGCGCCAGCAGCCCGGACATAACCCCTATCTACGTGCAGTACTTC
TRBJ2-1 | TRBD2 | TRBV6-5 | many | CASSYGRVSYNEQFF | TGTGCCAGCAGTTACGGGAGGGTTTCCTACAATGAGCAGTTCTTC
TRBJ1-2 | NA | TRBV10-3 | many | CAISAGGPGYTF | TGTGCCATCAGTGCGGGAGGGCCTGGCTACACCTTC
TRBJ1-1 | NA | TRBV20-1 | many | CSARDLLRGTEAFF | TGCAGTGCTAGAGATCTCTTGAGGGGCACTGAAGCTTTCTTT
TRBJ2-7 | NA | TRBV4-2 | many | CASSRGASYEQYF | TGTGCCAGCAGCCGGGGGGCCTCCTACGAGCAGTACTTC
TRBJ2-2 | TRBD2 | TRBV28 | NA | CASSLIAGAGTGELFF | TGTGCCAGCAGTCTGATAGCGGGAGCGGGCACCGGGGAGCTGTTTTTT
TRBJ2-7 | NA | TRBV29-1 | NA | CSVEGHAAYEQYF | TGCAGCGTTGAAGGTCACGCAGCCTACGAGCAGTACTTC
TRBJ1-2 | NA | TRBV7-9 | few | CASETGGTYGYTF | TGTGCCAGCGAAACTGGGGGGACCTATGGCTACACCTTC
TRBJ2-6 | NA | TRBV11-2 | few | CASSLARGGGANVLTF | TGTGCCAGCAGCTTAGCCAGGGGTGGCGGGGCCAACGTCCTGACTTTC
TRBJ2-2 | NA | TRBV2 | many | CASKGPTPAGELFF | TGTGCCAGCAAGGGACCAACCCCAGCCGGGGAGCTGTTTTTT
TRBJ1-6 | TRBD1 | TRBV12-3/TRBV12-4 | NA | CASSRGMGQINSPLHF | TGTGCCAGCAGCAGAGGAATGGGACAGATTAATTCACCCCTCCACTTT
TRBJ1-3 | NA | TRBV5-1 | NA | CASRAYYGNTIYF | TGCGCCAGCAGGGCCTACTACGGAAACACCATATATTTT
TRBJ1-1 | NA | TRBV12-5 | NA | CASGYGYTEAFF | TGTGCTAGTGGCTACGGGTACACTGAAGCTTTCTTT
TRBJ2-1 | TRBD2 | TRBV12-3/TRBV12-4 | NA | CASTQSGGYNKQFF | TGTGCCAGCACTCAGAGCGGGGGGTACAATAAGCAGTTCTTC
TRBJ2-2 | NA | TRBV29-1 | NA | CSVVRDTGELFF | TGCAGCGTTGTGCGTGACACCGGGGAGCTGTTTTTT
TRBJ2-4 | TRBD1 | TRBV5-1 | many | CASSPGQGGDIQYF | TGCGCCAGCAGCCCAGGACAGGGTGGGGACATTCAGTACTTC
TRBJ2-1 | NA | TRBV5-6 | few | CASSPGPNYNEQFF | TGTGCCAGCAGCCCGGGGCCGAACTACAATGAGCAGTTCTTC
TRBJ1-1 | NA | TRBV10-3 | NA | CAISELKSRPRLEAFF | TGTGCCATCAGTGAGCTGAAAAGCCGGCCCCGTCTTGAAGCTTTCTTT
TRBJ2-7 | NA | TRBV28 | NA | CARGVHEQYF | TGTGCCCGGGGCGTGCACGAGCAGTACTTC
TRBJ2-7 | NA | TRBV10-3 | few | CAISEYGGTSEQYF | TGTGCCATCAGTGAGTACGGGGGAACTTCCGAGCAGTACTTC
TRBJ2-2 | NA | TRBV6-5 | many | CASSYFRGTGELFF | TGTGCCAGCAGTTACTTCAGGGGAACCGGGGAGCTGTTTTTT
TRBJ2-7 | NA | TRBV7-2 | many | CASSLAGAAGEQYF | TGTGCCAGCAGCTTAGCTGGCGCCGCCGGCGAGCAGTACTTC
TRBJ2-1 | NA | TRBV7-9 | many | CASTELTSYNEQFF | TGTGCCAGCACCGAATTGACGTCCTACAATGAGCAGTTCTTC
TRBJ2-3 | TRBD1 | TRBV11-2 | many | CASSLGGGPDTQYF | TGTGCCAGCAGCTTAGGAGGGGGCCCAGATACGCAGTATTTT
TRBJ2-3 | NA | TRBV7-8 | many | CASSLPTGNTWDPQGTDTQYF | TGTGCCAGCAGCTTACCCACAGGGAACACTTGGGACCCCCAGGGCACAGATACGCAGTATTTT
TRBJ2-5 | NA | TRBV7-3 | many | CASSLRGQETQYF | TGTGCCAGCAGCTTACGGGGCCAAGAGACCCAGTACTTC
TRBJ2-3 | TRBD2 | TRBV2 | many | CASSGLTSGRTDTQYF | TGTGCCAGCAGTGGCCTGACTAGCGGTCGCACAGATACGCAGTATTTT
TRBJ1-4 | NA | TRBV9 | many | CASSVGRSGNEKLFF | TGTGCCAGCAGCGTAGGTCGGTCGGGTAATGAAAAACTGTTTTTT
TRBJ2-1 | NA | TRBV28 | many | CASRRPGRGYNEQFF | TGTGCCAGCAGAAGGCCTGGGAGGGGGTACAATGAGCAGTTCTTC
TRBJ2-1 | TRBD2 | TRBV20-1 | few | CSARVSSGSADYNEQFF | TGCAGTGCTAGAGTGAGTAGCGGGAGCGCCGACTACAATGAGCAGTTCTTC
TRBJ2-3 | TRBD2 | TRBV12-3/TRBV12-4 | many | CASEKLAGPDTQYF | TGTGCCAGCGAAAAACTAGCGGGGCCAGATACGCAGTATTTT
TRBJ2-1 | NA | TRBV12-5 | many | CASGTMYNEQFF | TGTGCTAGTGGTACAATGTACAATGAGCAGTTCTTC
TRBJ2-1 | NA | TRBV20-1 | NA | CSATDRDLRNNEQFF | TGCAGTGCTACCGATCGGGACTTGCGAAACAATGAGCAGTTCTTC
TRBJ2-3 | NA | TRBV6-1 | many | CASSEVGVPSTDTQYF | TGTGCCAGCAGTGAAGTCGGGGTTCCTAGCACAGATACGCAGTATTTT
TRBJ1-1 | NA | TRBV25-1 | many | CASSDSPGVDTEAFF | TGTGCCAGCAGTGACTCCCCAGGGGTCGACACTGAAGCTTTCTTT
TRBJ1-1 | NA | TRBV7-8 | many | CASSLVAATNTEAFF | TGTGCCAGCAGCTTAGTAGCTGCGACGAACACTGAAGCTTTCTTT
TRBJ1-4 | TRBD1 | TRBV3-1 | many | CASSGGFGTASEGKLFF | TGTGCCAGCAGCGGGGGCTTCGGGACAGCCTCAGAGGGCAAACTGTTTTTT
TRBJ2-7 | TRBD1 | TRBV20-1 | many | CSAFRGQIDEQYF | TGCAGTGCTTTCAGGGGGCAAATAGACGAGCAGTACTTC
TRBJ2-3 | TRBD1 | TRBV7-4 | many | CASSHSWPGTGRTDTQYF | TGTGCCAGCAGCCATTCCTGGCCCGGGACAGGGAGAACAGATACGCAGTATTTT
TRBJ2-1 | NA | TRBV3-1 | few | CASSQVRNEQFF | TGTGCCAGCAGCCAAGTCAGGAATGAGCAGTTCTTC
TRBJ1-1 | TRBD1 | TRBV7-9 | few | CASSAGQVNTEAFF | TGTGCCAGCAGCGCCGGACAGGTGAACACTGAAGCTTTCTTT
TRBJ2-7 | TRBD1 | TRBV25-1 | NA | CASFAGTGPSYEQYF | TGTGCCAGCTTTGCCGGGACAGGGCCCTCCTACGAGCAGTACTTC
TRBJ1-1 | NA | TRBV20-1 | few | CSAYTGLSTEAFF | TGCAGTGCTTATACAGGTCTCAGCACTGAAGCTTTCTTT
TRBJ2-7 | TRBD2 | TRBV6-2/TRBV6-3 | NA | CASTYGWTSSNEQYF | TGTGCCAGCACCTACGGTTGGACTAGCAGCAACGAGCAGTACTTC
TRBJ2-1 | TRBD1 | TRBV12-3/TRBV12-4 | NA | CASSPGGQGASEQFF | TGTGCCAGCAGTCCTGGGGGGCAGGGGGCGAGTGAGCAGTTCTTC
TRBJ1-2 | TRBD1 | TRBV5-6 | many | CASSSTGQGSGYTF | TGTGCCAGCAGCTCTACTGGACAGGGCAGTGGCTACACCTTC
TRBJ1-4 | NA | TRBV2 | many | CASRGGSEKLFF | TGTGCCAGTAGGGGGGGTAGTGAAAAACTGTTTTTT
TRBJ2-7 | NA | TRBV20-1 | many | CSARGYEQYF | TGCAGTGCCCGAGGATACGAGCAGTACTTC
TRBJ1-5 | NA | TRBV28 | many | CASSPAAGQPQHF | TGTGCCAGCAGTCCGGCCGCAGGGCAGCCCCAGCATTTT
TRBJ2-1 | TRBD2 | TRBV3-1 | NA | CASSQVAGASNEQFF | TGTGCCAGCAGCCAAGTGGCGGGAGCTTCAAATGAGCAGTTCTTC
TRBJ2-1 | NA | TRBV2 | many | CASSDGVSGEQFF | TGTGCCAGCAGTGATGGTGTGTCCGGTGAGCAGTTCTTC
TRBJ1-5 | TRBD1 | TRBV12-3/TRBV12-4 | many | CASSPQGAGNQPQHF | TGTGCCAGCAGTCCTCAGGGGGCAGGCAATCAGCCCCAGCATTTT
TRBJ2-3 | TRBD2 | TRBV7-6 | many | CASSKGTSIPSTDTQYF | TGTGCCAGCAGCAAAGGGACTAGCATCCCCTCCACAGATACGCAGTATTTT
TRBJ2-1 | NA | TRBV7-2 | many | CASSYSSGSSYNEQFF | TGTGCCAGCAGCTACTCGAGCGGAAGCTCCTACAATGAGCAGTTCTTC
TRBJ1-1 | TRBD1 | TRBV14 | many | CASSQSTGGVTEAFF | TGTGCCAGCAGCCAGAGTACAGGGGGCGTCACTGAAGCTTTCTTT
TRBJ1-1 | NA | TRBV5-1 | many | CASRSGIRAFF | TGCGCCAGCAGATCCGGGATCCGAGCTTTCTTT